These 32 T cell receptor beta chains originate from one sample sequenced in a study of cytomegalovirus exposure and HLA in healthy donors. Clones were read by immunoSEQ multiplex PCR, and TCRdb kept only the in-frame ones, dropping some. Of some 120,000 clones listed, 88% are singletons. The source material was PBMCs. All receptors come from a man aged 25 to 45 in good health and CMV-seronegative.

J is TRBJ2-5 and V is TRBV18; D perhaps matches TRBD2 (6 bases). There are 18 residues in the CDR3. Trimming shortened V by 3 bases and J by 5 bases, and 25 bases separated the two germline ends. Germline lookup yields CDR1 KGHSH and CDR2 LQKENI. CDR3 loop: CASSPRRSGTGVRETQYF. CDR3 sequence (DNA): TGTGCCAGCTCACCGCGAAGGTCCGGGACGGGGGTGCGGGAGACCCAGTACTTC.

V and J are TRBV6-1 and TRBJ1-6; TRBD1 matches at 7 bases. The V gene's germline CDR1 is MNHNS and CDR2 SASEGT. V shed 2 bases, J shed 5 bases, and the junction held 6 bases outside the gene matches. The CDR3 covers 16 residues. The CDR3 is CASSEIGTANNSPLHF. The CDR3 bases are TGTGCCAGCAGTGAAATTGGGACAGCCAATAATTCACCCCTCCACTTT.

The rearrangement joins TRBV11-2 to TRBJ1-2, with D maybe TRBD1 (6 bases). Germline V gene sequence: CDR1 SGHAT, CDR2 FQNNGV. V gave up 5 bases and J gave up 2 bases, with 9 bases separating them. The length of the CDR3 is 13 residues. DNA of the CDR3: TGTGCCAGCAGCCTGGACAGAAACTATGGCTACACCTTC. This translates into CASSLDRNYGYTF.

This clone was picked up one time. V usage is TRBV27 and J usage is TRBJ1-1; D is unclear. The CDR3 spans 13 residues. Germline V CDR1 and CDR2: MNHEY, SMNVEV (reference sequence). V shed 0 bases and J shed 10 bases, with 12 bases lying between them. The CDR3 DNA reads as TGTGCCAGCAGTTTATCTCCGGGGAACGGAGCTTTCTTT. This sequence encodes CASSLSPGNGAFF.

V usage is TRBV19 and J usage is TRBJ2-1, with 9 bases that match TRBD1. The CDR3 covers 17 residues. Germline CDR1 is LNHDA and CDR2 is SQIVND (reference sequence). Trimming removed 0 bases from V and 0 bases from J; junction bases left unmatched: 3. The CDR3, as DNA: TGTGCCAGTAGTATAGATCGGGGACAGGGCTCCTACAATGAGCAGTTCTTC. Translating gives CASSIDRGQGSYNEQFF.

This sequence joins TRBV11-2 and TRBJ2-3; TRBD2 agrees at 8 bases. Germline loops: CDR1 SGHAT, CDR2 FQNNGV. The CDR3 covers 15 residues. Germline trimming cut 5 bases from V and 3 bases from J; bases unmatched to any gene: 7. The CDR3 DNA reads TGTGCCAGCAGCGGGGTAGCGGGACCTACAGATACGCAGTATTTT. It encodes CASSGVAGPTDTQYF.

The V and J genes are TRBV9 and TRBJ1-2; TRBD1 is a possible D gene (6 bases). Germline-derived CDR1 and CDR2 are SGDLS and YYNGEE. The length of the CDR3 is 16 residues. With 0 bases removed from V and 4 bases from J, the gap between germline ends came to 16 bases. Here the CDR3 DNA reads TGTGCCAGCAGCGTAGGAAACAGGGTTAATGGCTATGGCTACACCTTC. It translates to CASSVGNRVNGYGYTF.

The chain is built from TRBV10-3 and TRBJ2-3; 10 bases align to TRBD2. V lost 6 bases, J lost 5 bases, and 5 bases stayed unmatched. Germline V gives CDR1 ENHRY, CDR2 SYGVKD. CDR3 length equals 14 residues. The CDR3 DNA follows: TGTGCCATCAGCGAGCGGGAGGGCCAAGATACGCAGTATTTT. Translating gives CAISEREGQDTQYF.

DNA for the CDR3: TGTGCCAGCGCATCGGGAGACTCCTACAATGAGCAGTTCTTC. Translating it yields CASASGDSYNEQFF. This chain joins TRBV6-1 and TRBJ2-1, with D possibly TRBD2 on 6 matching bases. Trimming took 8 bases from V and 0 from J, leaving 11 bases between them. In germline, CDR1 is MNHNS, CDR2 SASEGT. CDR3 length: 14 residues.

The count of this clone is one. Other DNA sequences in the sample encode the same CDR3. The chain couples TRBV7-2 to TRBJ1-5; 7 bases match TRBD1. Germline CDR1 reads SGHTA; CDR2 reads FQGNSA. The junction had 4 bases not matched to a gene; V was cut back by 1 base and J by 7 bases. The CDR3 runs to 14 residues. The DNA of the CDR3 is TGTGCCAGCAGCTTAGAACAGGGGAACCAGCCCCAGCATTTT. Its protein is CASSLEQGNQPQHF.

The chain has TRBV11-1 and TRBJ2-1; possibly TRBD2 for D (6 bases). CDR1 and CDR2 (germline): SGHAT, FQDESV (reference sequence). The germline V and J ends were trimmed by 10 bases and 1 base, with 17 bases remaining between them. The CDR3 runs 15 residues. The CDR3, as DNA: TGTGCCATTGTTGACGGGACTCGGTCCTACAATGAGCAGTTCTTC. It encodes CAIVDGTRSYNEQFF.

This CDR3 is CASSGDSNSYEQYF. In nucleotides, the CDR3 is TGCGCCAGCAGCGGAGACAGCAATTCCTACGAGCAGTACTTC. The chain joins TRBV5-1 to TRBJ2-7, with a weak D call TRBD1 (5 bases). This CDR3 is built from 14 residues. The V gene lost 4 bases and the J gene lost 1 base, with 12 bases spanning the gap. Germline CDR1 SGHRS, CDR2 YFSETQ.

This chain links TRBV19 with TRBJ1-6; D perhaps matches TRBD1 (6 bases). The V and J ends lost 9 bases and 6 bases respectively, with 15 bases between them. Germline values: CDR1 LNHDA, CDR2 SQIVND (reference sequence). The CDR3 is 14 amino acids. CDR3 in amino acids: CASRPGQPNSPLHF. CDR3 sequence (DNA): TGTGCCAGCCGACCAGGACAGCCTAATTCACCCCTCCACTTT.

The chain joins TRBV7-2 to TRBJ2-2, with 7 bases identical to TRBD1. Germline V lookup: CDR1 SGHTA, CDR2 FQGNSA. This CDR3 region has 14 residues. Trimming cost V 5 bases and J 15 bases; bases outside gene matches: 15. CDR3 region: CASSRPGGWERVFF. CDR3 DNA: TGTGCCAGCAGCCGGCCAGGGGGTTGGGAAAGGGTGTTTTTT.

The chain couples TRBV7-3 to TRBJ2-3; D is unresolved. This CDR3 comprises 17 residues. CDR1 SGHTA and CDR2 FQGTGA come from the germline V gene. The V end lost 0 bases, the J end lost 3 bases, and 16 bases lay between the germline ends. CDR3 residues: CASSLTGVGRETDTQYF. CDR3 nucleotides: TGTGCCAGCAGCTTAACCGGCGTTGGGCGCGAGACAGATACGCAGTATTTT.

This clone showed up just a few times. Other DNA sequences in the sample encode the same CDR3. This chain uses TRBV6-1 with TRBJ1-2; D remains unclear. CDR1 MNHNS and CDR2 SASEGT come from the germline V gene. V was shortened by 3 bases and J by 5 bases, with 7 bases between the two germline ends. This CDR3 has 12 amino acids. The CDR3 here is CASSDRVYGYTF. In nucleotides, the CDR3 is TGTGCCAGCAGTGATCGGGTATATGGCTACACCTTC.

This clone was seen a handful of times. The chain recombines TRBV9 with TRBJ2-7, with 8 bases lining up with TRBD1. CDR1 is SGDLS and CDR2 is YYNGEE in the germline V gene. This CDR3 spans 13 amino acids. The V gene end was trimmed by 4 bases and the J gene end by 7 bases; junction bases not matched to a gene: 7. CDR3 sequence (DNA): TGTGCCAGCAGCCCGGACAGGGTCGGGGAGCAGTACTTC. Residues: CASSPDRVGEQYF.

J is TRBJ2-1 and V is TRBV21-1; TRBD2 was called by the table and not checked on the DNA. TRBV21-1 is tagged as a pseudogene. This CDR3 is 18 amino acids long. The CDR3 protein is CASSKAGLAGGTYNEQFF. The CDR3 DNA reads as TGTGCCAGCAGCAAAGCTGGACTAGCGGGAGGGACCTACAATGAGCAGTTCTTC.

This sequence joins TRBV2 and TRBJ2-1; 9 bases line up with TRBD1. CDR3 size: 15 residues. Germline V CDR1 and CDR2: SNHLY, FYNNEI. V was pared by 3 bases and J by 3 bases, with 3 bases of the junction left unmatched. The CDR3 loop reads CASSDRTGDYNEQFF. As DNA, the CDR3 is TGTGCCAGCAGTGACAGGACAGGGGACTACAATGAGCAGTTCTTC.

The genes are TRBV18 and TRBJ2-3, with TRBD2 matching over 12 bases. This CDR3 comprises 17 residues. Trimming removed 4 bases from V and 4 bases from J; junction bases left unmatched: 9. The V gene's germline CDR1 is KGHSH and CDR2 LQKENI. CDR3 protein: CASSLTLTSGSADTQYF. CDR3 DNA sequence: TGTGCCAGCTCACTTACCCTGACTAGCGGGAGCGCAGATACGCAGTATTTT.

The chain carries TRBV6-1 and TRBJ2-5; D is perhaps TRBD2 (6 bases). This CDR3 comprises 16 residues. The V end lost 1 base, the J end lost 1 base, and 13 bases lay between the germline ends. The germline V gene has CDR1 MNHNS and CDR2 SASEGT. In DNA, the CDR3 is TGTGCCAGCAGTGAAGGGAGGGGACTTCTCCAAGAGACCCAGTACTTC. This codes for CASSEGRGLLQETQYF.

This clone was seen a single time. The CDR3 spells CASSVGGGRATDTQYF. The DNA for the CDR3 is TGTGCCAGCAGCGTAGGGGGCGGGAGGGCCACGGATACGCAGTATTTT. The chain uses TRBV9 and TRBJ2-3, with TRBD2 matching 9 bases. From germline, CDR1 is SGDLS and CDR2 YYNGEE. Germline trimming cut 0 bases from V and 6 bases from J; bases unmatched to any gene: 8. CDR3 length equals 16 residues.

The V and J genes are TRBV7-9 and TRBJ1-1, with 10 positions matching TRBD1. Germline loops: CDR1 SEHNR, CDR2 FQNEAQ (reference sequence). Unmatched junction bases numbered 3, after V lost 3 bases and J lost 5 bases. The CDR3 consists of 14 residues. The CDR3 nucleotides are TGTGCCAGCAGCTTGGACAGGGGGTTTACTGAAGCTTTCTTT. Translating gives CASSLDRGFTEAFF.

V and J are TRBV25-1 and TRBJ2-1; D is perhaps TRBD2 (5 bases). The V end was cut by 5 bases, the J end by 8 bases, with 10 bases between. This CDR3 region has 12 residues. The germline CDR1 and CDR2 sequences are MGHDK and SYGVNS. This chain's CDR3 is CASSMSGDEQFF. CDR3 coding DNA: TGTGCCAGCAGTATGAGCGGCGATGAGCAGTTCTTC.

This sequence joins TRBV2 and TRBJ1-3; D is uncertain. Germline V gives CDR1 SNHLY, CDR2 FYNNEI. The V end lost 6 bases, the J end lost 3 bases, and 15 bases lay between the germline ends. The length of the CDR3 is 15 residues. CDR3 in amino acids: CASRNSRAGGNTIYF. The CDR3 region has the DNA TGTGCCAGCAGAAACTCTCGGGCGGGTGGAAACACCATATATTTT. The whole variable domain, filled in from reference TRBV2 and TRBJ1-3, reads EPEVTQTPSHQVTQMGQEVILRCVPISNHLYFYWYRQILGQKVEFLVSFYNNEISEKSEIFDDQFSVERPDGSNFTLKIRSTKLEDSAMYFCASRNSRAGGNTIYFGEGSWLTVV.

V and J are TRBV5-4 and TRBJ2-5; 9 bases line up with TRBD1. Germline values: CDR1 SGHNT, CDR2 YYREEE (reference sequence). After removal of 0 bases from V and 5 bases from J, the junction contained 11 bases not matched to a gene. This CDR3 is built from 17 residues. In DNA form, the CDR3 reads TGTGCCAGCAGCTTGGCGCCCGGGACAGGGAGTTTGGAGACCCAGTACTTC. Translated, it gives CASSLAPGTGSLETQYF.

The chain joins TRBV9 to TRBJ2-7, with 8 bases matching TRBD1. The CDR3 is made up of 12 amino acids. Looked up from germline, CDR1 is SGDLS and CDR2 is YYNGEE. The junction had 4 bases not matched to a gene; V was cut back by 4 bases and J by 7 bases. The CDR3, as DNA: TGTGCCAGCAGCCCTACAGGGGGGGAGCAGTACTTC. It is translated as CASSPTGGEQYF.

V is TRBV7-9 and J is TRBJ2-7; TRBD2 might be the D (5 bases). Between the trimmed V and J ends, which lost 5 bases and 3 bases, there was a span of 11 bases. The CDR3 covers 13 residues. Germline CDR1 and CDR2: SEHNR and FQNEAQ (reference sequence). The CDR3 coding sequence is TGTGCCAGCAGCCGGGGTCTGTACTACGAGCAGTACTTC. Its translation: CASSRGLYYEQYF. Full variable domain (remainder filled in from reference TRBV7-9 and TRBJ2-7): DTGVSQNPRHKITKRGQNVTFRCDPISEHNRLYWYRQTLGQGPEFLTYFQNEAQLEKSRLLSDRFSAERPKGSFSTLEIQRTEQGDSAMYLCASSRGLYYEQYFGPGTRLTVT.

The chain recombines TRBV10-3 with TRBJ1-2; no firm D call. CDR3 size: 14 residues. Germline CDR1 reads ENHRY; CDR2 reads SYGVKD. Between the trimmed V and J ends, which lost 4 bases and 0 bases, there was a span of 9 bases. For the CDR3, the DNA is TGTGCCATCAGTGCCCCCAGCGCTAACTATGGCTACACCTTC. Translated, it gives CAISAPSANYGYTF.

The chain is built from TRBV25-1 and TRBJ1-2; 7 positions agree with TRBD1. This CDR3 region has 14 residues. In germline, CDR1 is MGHDK, CDR2 SYGVNS. After removal of 0 bases from V and 5 bases from J, the junction contained 3 bases not matched to a gene. CDR3 amino acids: CASSEYPTGYGYTF. CDR3 sequence (DNA): TGTGCCAGCAGTGAATATCCGACAGGGTATGGCTACACCTTC.

This clone was seen a single time. The chain is built from TRBV19 and TRBJ1-2; D is perhaps TRBD1 (6 bases). Germline CDR1 LNHDA, CDR2 SQIVND (reference sequence). This CDR3 region has 19 residues. Trimming stripped 4 bases from V and 5 bases from J, with 29 bases between. This CDR3 reads CASSKSLIPGTSPLYGYTF. DNA for the CDR3: TGTGCCAGTAGTAAGAGCCTCATTCCCGGGACAAGCCCCCTTTATGGCTACACCTTC.

This chain links TRBV10-3 with TRBJ2-7; TRBD1 might be the D (6 bases). CDR3 length equals 14 residues. The V and J ends lost 11 bases and 0 bases respectively, with 17 bases between them. Germline V lookup: CDR1 ENHRY, CDR2 SYGVKD. Here the CDR3 reads CASQAGATSYEQYF. For the CDR3, the DNA is TGTGCCTCCCAGGCAGGGGCGACCTCCTACGAGCAGTACTTC.